Listed here are 27 T cell receptor beta chains from one sample, sequenced in a study of CD4 T cells in relation to SARS-CoV-2 and coronaviruses. Method: immunoSEQ multiplex PCR; TCRdb's copy keeps in-frame clones and lacks some. The profile covers about 23,000 clones, with roughly four fifths appearing a single time and roughly 15% taken by the ten largest. No cognate antigen is known for these TCRs. Unexposed donor CD4+ T cells date from about 2010-2019, before the COVID-19 pandemic. Isolation of CD4+ T cells took place after approximately eleven days in culture. The material sequenced was CD4+ T cells from PBMCs, cultured in vitro. The receptors were sampled from a human donor in good health.

V gene TRBV6-2 or TRBV6-3 combines with J gene TRBJ2-1; TRBD2 agrees at 12 bases. Germline trimming cut 2 bases from V and 7 bases from J; bases unmatched to any gene: 6. Germline V CDR1 and CDR2: MNHEY, SVGEGT. This CDR3 comprises 16 residues. CDR3 region: CASSYGPSGRENEQFF. The CDR3 bases are TGTGCCAGCAGTTACGGTCCTAGCGGGAGGGAGAATGAGCAGTTCTTC.

The chain links TRBV11-2 to TRBJ2-7; 7 bases line up with TRBD2. The CDR3 spans 14 residues. J was trimmed by 4 bases and V by 1 base; bases with no gene match: 4. Germline CDR1 reads SGHAT; CDR2 reads FQNNGV. The CDR3 region is CASSLGAGAYEQYF. The CDR3 DNA reads TGTGCCAGCAGCTTAGGGGCGGGAGCGTACGAGCAGTACTTC.

The V and J genes are TRBV12-3 or TRBV12-4 and TRBJ2-5; TRBD1 is a possible D gene (6 bases). This CDR3 has 13 residues. Trimming removed 6 bases from V and 2 bases from J, with 10 bases in between. CDR3 DNA sequence: TGTGCCAGCAGGACAGGCAAGCAAGAGACCCAGTACTTC. Amino acids: CASRTGKQETQYF.

The chain combines TRBV5-1 with TRBJ2-3, with D perhaps matching TRBD1 (5 bases). V dropped 0 bases and J dropped 3 bases, with 11 bases sitting between them. This CDR3 region has 15 residues. Germline CDR1 SGHRS, CDR2 YFSETQ. CDR3 region: CASSLAATATDTQYF. CDR3 coding DNA: TGCGCCAGCAGCTTGGCGGCGACAGCAACAGATACGCAGTATTTT.

The chain carries TRBV5-1 and TRBJ1-5; D is unresolved. Germline CDR1 SGHRS, CDR2 YFSETQ. V was pared by 0 bases and J by 4 bases, with 11 bases between. CDR3 length: 15 residues. CDR3 sequence: CASSLGVGRNQPQHF. As DNA, the CDR3 is TGCGCCAGCAGCTTGGGGGTAGGGAGGAATCAGCCCCAGCATTTT.

The rearrangement uses TRBV6-5 and TRBJ2-7, with a tentative D call TRBD2 (6 bases). The CDR3 sequence is 14 residues long. The germline gives CDR1 MNHEY, CDR2 SVGAGI. Trimming took 7 bases from V and 1 from J, leaving 14 bases between them. Written as DNA, the CDR3 is TGTGCCAGCATCGGGAGTTGGGGGTCCTACGAGCAGTACTTC. This codes for CASIGSWGSYEQYF.

The genes are TRBV5-4 and TRBJ1-1; the match to TRBD1 covers 9 bases. Germline trimming cut 1 base from V and 4 bases from J; bases unmatched to any gene: 5. The CDR3 sequence is 15 residues long. Germline V gene lookup returns CDR1 SGHNT and CDR2 YYREEE (reference sequence). CDR3 bases: TGTGCCAGCAGCTTGTTGTGGGACAGGGTCACTGAAGCTTTCTTT. It specifies CASSLLWDRVTEAFF.

V and J are TRBV3-1 (or the pseudogene TRBV3-2) and TRBJ2-5; D not resolved. The CDR3 length is 12 residues. Germline V gene sequence: CDR1 LGHDT, CDR2 YNNKEL (reference sequence). Trimming cost V 0 bases and J 5 bases, with 4 bases left between them. The CDR3 DNA sequence: TGTGCCAGCAGCCAAGATCTGGAGACCCAGTACTTC. It yields the protein CASSQDLETQYF.

The J gene is TRBJ2-7, the V gene TRBV5-5; D could derive from TRBD1 or TRBD2 (5 bases each). Trimming took 3 bases from V and 0 from J, leaving 10 bases between them. CDR1 is SGHKS, CDR2 YYEKEE, per germline (reference sequence). The CDR3 is 14 amino acids. CDR3 DNA sequence: TGTGCCAGCAGCTCCGGGACGGCCTCCTACGAGCAGTACTTC. It encodes CASSSGTASYEQYF.

The gene calls are TRBV4-3 and TRBJ2-6; D perhaps matches TRBD2 (5 bases). The germline CDR1 and CDR2 sequences are LGHNA and YSLEER. The V gene lost 0 bases and the J gene lost 2 bases, with 11 bases spanning the gap. The CDR3 sequence is 17 residues long. DNA of the CDR3: TGCGCCAGCAGCCAAGAAAGGCGGGCAGCTGGGGCCAACGTCCTGACTTTC. Its protein is CASSQERRAAGANVLTF.

The gene calls are TRBV2 and TRBJ2-7; no firm D call. The length of the CDR3 is 14 residues. V lost 6 bases, J lost 0 bases, and 12 bases lay in between. The germline gives CDR1 SNHLY, CDR2 FYNNEI. The CDR3, as DNA: TGTGCCAGCAGGGGCTTAGGTGGCTCCTACGAGCAGTACTTC. This sequence encodes CASRGLGGSYEQYF.

This clone appeared a few times. The rearrangement joins TRBV4-1 to TRBJ1-2, with 9 bases identical to TRBD1. V was clipped by 1 base and J by 6 bases; unmatched bases: 3. Germline V gives CDR1 MGHRA, CDR2 YSYEKL. CDR3 length equals 14 residues. CDR3 region: CASSQGDRENGYTF. DNA of the CDR3: TGCGCCAGCAGCCAAGGGGACAGGGAGAATGGCTACACCTTC.

V usage is TRBV7-2 and J usage is TRBJ1-2; 11 positions agree with TRBD1. Trimming removed 5 bases from V and 3 bases from J; junction bases left unmatched: 5. The CDR3 has 15 residues. The V gene's germline CDR1 is SGHTA and CDR2 FQGNSA. The CDR3 spells CASSQWTGGDYGYTF. DNA for the CDR3: TGTGCCAGCAGCCAATGGACAGGGGGCGACTATGGCTACACCTTC. The full variable domain, rest sourced from reference TRBV7-2 and TRBJ1-2, is GAGVSQSPSNKVTEKGKDVELRCDPISGHTALYWYRQSLGQGLEFLIYFQGNSAPDKSGLPSDRFSAERTGGSVSTLTIQRTQQEDSAVYLCASSQWTGGDYGYTFGSGTRLTVV.

V is TRBV4-2 and J is TRBJ1-4; D remains unclear. Per the germline V gene, CDR1 is LGHNA and CDR2 is YNFKEQ. The CDR3 spans 15 residues. V dropped 4 bases and J dropped 7 bases, with 16 bases sitting between them. In DNA, the CDR3 is TGTGCCAGCAGCCCCCAGGCAGGTCAAGGTGAAAAACTGTTTTTT. This encodes CASSPQAGQGEKLFF.

The chain uses TRBV7-9 and TRBJ1-5; D unclear. V was trimmed by 5 bases and J by 4 bases, leaving 15 bases between them. CDR1 is SEHNR, CDR2 FQNEAQ, per germline (reference sequence). This CDR3 comprises 15 residues. The chain's CDR3 is CASSDTLGWNQPQHF. DNA for the CDR3: TGTGCCAGCAGCGACACCCTGGGGTGGAATCAGCCCCAGCATTTT.

The CDR3, as DNA: TGTGCCAGCTCACAGGGACGGGAAATTAGCAATCAGCCCCAGCATTTT. Translation gives CASSQGREISNQPQHF. The genes are TRBV18 and TRBJ1-5, with a tentative D call TRBD1 (5 bases). Trimming took 4 bases from V and 0 from J, leaving 13 bases between them. The CDR3 loop spans 16 amino acids. The germline V gene has CDR1 KGHSH and CDR2 LQKENI.

The chain recombines TRBV7-9 with TRBJ2-5; 7 nucleotides align to TRBD2. Germline CDR1 reads SEHNR; CDR2 reads FQNEAQ (reference sequence). The CDR3 extends over 17 amino acids. Trimming at V came to 0 bases and at J to 1 base, leaving 8 bases not matched to a gene. The CDR3 reads CASSLASASGSQETQYF. The CDR3 DNA reads TGTGCCAGCAGCTTAGCGTCGGCTAGCGGATCCCAAGAGACCCAGTACTTC.

This clone was observed a handful of times. The rearrangement uses TRBV4-1 and TRBJ1-6; D might be TRBD1 (6 bases). The V and J ends lost 3 bases and 5 bases respectively, with 14 bases between them. Germline loops: CDR1 MGHRA, CDR2 YSYEKL. The CDR3 totals 16 residues. CDR3 nucleotides: TGCGCCAGCAGCCACCCGACAGGCGCTAATAATTCACCCCTCCACTTT. Protein: CASSHPTGANNSPLHF.

The rearrangement joins TRBV7-2 to TRBJ2-3; D assignment may be TRBD1 or TRBD2 (5 bases each). The CDR3 runs to 13 residues. The V and J ends lost 1 base and 5 bases respectively, with 7 bases between them. From germline, CDR1 is SGHTA and CDR2 FQGNSA. The CDR3 reads CASSLGGLDTQYF. As DNA, the CDR3 is TGTGCCAGCAGCTTAGGGGGGTTAGATACGCAGTATTTT.

A few counts support this clone. This chain uses TRBV9 with TRBJ1-3; no clear D. The CDR3 is 15 residues long. V shed 0 bases and J shed 2 bases, with 9 bases lying between them. Germline CDR1 reads SGDLS; CDR2 reads YYNGEE. CDR3 sequence (DNA): TGTGCCAGCAGCGTAGCTATACAGACTGGAAACACCATATATTTT. Protein product: CASSVAIQTGNTIYF.

This clone was found a few times. This chain links TRBV11-2 with TRBJ1-1, with D unresolved. From germline, CDR1 is SGHAT and CDR2 FQNNGV. The V gene lost 0 bases and the J gene lost 11 bases, with 13 bases spanning the gap. The CDR3 runs to 13 residues. The CDR3 DNA follows: TGTGCCAGCAGCTTAGAGGAACGGATTGGGGCTTTCTTT. It translates to CASSLEERIGAFF.

The chain uses TRBV18 and TRBJ2-5; no definite D call. This CDR3 spans 15 amino acids. Deletions cut 2 bases from V and 0 bases from J, with 10 bases between. Germline V lookup: CDR1 KGHSH, CDR2 LQKENI. The CDR3 loop reads CASSPSLTDQETQYF. The CDR3, as DNA: TGTGCCAGCTCACCATCTCTCACAGACCAAGAGACCCAGTACTTC.

The chain recombines TRBV10-1 with TRBJ2-1; D gene unclear. The CDR3 contains 17 residues. V dropped 0 bases and J dropped 7 bases, with 19 bases sitting between them. Per the germline V gene, CDR1 is WNHNN and CDR2 is SYGVQD (reference sequence). This CDR3 reads CASSESEGNPGVNEQFF. DNA of the CDR3: TGCGCCAGCAGTGAGTCTGAAGGGAACCCTGGTGTTAATGAGCAGTTCTTC.

V gene TRBV20-1 combines with J gene TRBJ2-7, with 9 bases lining up with TRBD2. The ends lost 3 bases at V and 4 bases at J; junction bases unmatched: 13. The CDR3 covers 16 residues. CDR1 is DFQATT, CDR2 SNEGSKA, per germline (reference sequence). The CDR3 DNA sequence: TGCAGTGCTAGTGGGCTGAGCGGGGGGATTGAATACGAGCAGTACTTC. It yields the protein CSASGLSGGIEYEQYF.

The chain joins TRBV5-1 to TRBJ2-7; D may match TRBD1 or TRBD2 (5 bases each). This CDR3 comprises 15 residues. V was cut by 3 bases and J by 5 bases, with 18 bases left in between. Germline CDR1 is SGHRS and CDR2 is YFSETQ. DNA of the CDR3: TGCGCCAGCAGCTCGGGACCTCCAAGTCTGGACGAGCAGTACTTC. Its protein product is CASSSGPPSLDEQYF.

In its sample, this clone was seen once. The V call is TRBV3-1 (or the pseudogene TRBV3-2), the J call TRBJ2-7; possible D gene TRBD2, 5 bases. V was trimmed by 1 base and J by 4 bases, leaving 11 bases between them. This CDR3 spans 14 amino acids. CDR1 is LGHDT and CDR2 is YNNKEL in the germline V gene (reference sequence). The CDR3 here is CASSQGTGNYEQYF. The CDR3 DNA reads TGTGCCAGCAGCCAAGGGACGGGGAATTACGAGCAGTACTTC.

This clone has more than one count but fewer than ten. The chain joins TRBV7-2 to TRBJ1-5; TRBD1 might be the D (5 bases). CDR1 and CDR2 (germline): SGHTA, FQGNSA. V was clipped by 5 bases and J by 4 bases, with 12 bases between them. The CDR3 runs 14 residues. CDR3 nucleotide sequence: TGTGCCAGCAGCACCTTTGGGGGGAATCAGCCCCAGCATTTT. Its translation: CASSTFGGNQPQHF.